Sequencing of this T cell receptor beta chain was carried out in a study of T cells in Graves' hyperthyroidism and ophthalmopathy (dated by TCRdb to about 2019). Study-level background: Peripheral blood samples were taken at initial diagnosis, before any treatment was given. To identify TCR V-J signatures that set the groups apart, the researchers used a discovery cohort of 95 to 100 patients, made up of around 40 with Graves' ophthalmopathy and some 55 with stable Graves' hyperthyroidism. Prospective prediction of ophthalmopathy was tested in an independent validation cohort of approximately 19 hyperthyroidism patients and some 17 patients who later progressed to ophthalmopathy. The 75 to 100 discovery patients were divided at random into training and test sets in a 7:3 ratio. In addition, the study compared T-cell repertoires in thyroid tissue and in blood from roughly 6 Graves' hyperthyroidism patients. Following sampling, methimazole starting at 30 mg daily was given to hyperthyroidism patients, and high-dose intravenous methylprednisolone was given to ophthalmopathy patients. The paper reports TCR Vbeta CDR3 sequencing of some 140 peripheral blood samples: fewer than 50 ophthalmopathy, over 70 hyperthyroidism and around 17 progressor patients.

TCR beta CDR3 regions were amplified from RNA transcripts. A first-round RT-PCR of the TCR CDR3 used the HTBI primer set with the Qiagen OneStep RT-PCR kit. The libraries were constructed in a second round of multiplex PCR and then size-selected and purified. Sequencing of the libraries was done on an Illumina HiSeq2000 using paired-end 100 bp reads. Regarding the original processing steps: Raw data were processed with SOAPnuke, discarding reads with adapters, uncalled bases, mean Phred below 15, or no exact constant-primer or identifier match. COPE v1.2.5 was used to merge the high-quality paired reads, and each unique nucleotide sequence was defined as a clonotype. MiTCR v1.1 was used to align clonotypes to the IMGT TRBV, TRBD and TRBJ reference segments. Only V-J combinations with frequency above 0.0001, covering 98% to 99.2% of repertoires, were analysed. The TCS score was defined as the ratio of F50 (clonal expansion) to E x V (chaos), calculated using BLOSUM62-based TCRdist between CDR3 peptides within each V-J. Welch's t-statistics and random forest reduced 514 V-J features to about 13, which were used in a naive Bayes classifier (R e1071). TCRdb reanalyzed the raw reads on its own, using fastp at Q25 for trimming and MiXCR for clone calling, and kept in-frame beta chains. Every distinct CDR3 protein forms one entry, paired with its most common genes and DNA. These V and J calls originate from TCRdb's pipeline instead of the authors' own analysis. The sample contains 350,000 to 450,000 distinct CDR3 sequences, approximately 18% of them found a single time. The top ten clonotypes cover 30% to 35% of the sample.

Findings and caveats that apply to the study as a whole: Ophthalmopathy was separated from stable hyperthyroidism by a 13 V-J signature model, with around 90% sensitivity and 81% to 83% specificity obtained in cross-validation and 80%/75% obtained in testing. Sample size was not statistically predetermined, and blinding of investigators to group allocation was not performed. In validation, the model predicted progression to ophthalmopathy with 65% to 71% sensitivity and approximately 78% specificity, a median of about 6.7 months before onset. Most expanded thyroid clonotypes (frequency above 0.001) were also detected in blood, suggesting blood repertoires may reflect thyroid immune responses.

Hyperthyroidism patients were aged 18 to 65 years and newly diagnosed, with disease duration of less than 2 months. Patients with uncontrolled infections, other autoimmune diseases, pregnancy or lactation were excluded. Diagnoses were established on the basis of clinical symptoms, serum thyroxine and TRAb, thyroid ultrasound, and orbital computed tomography. Blood from progressor patients was drawn when they were first diagnosed with hyperthyroidism, before any ophthalmopathy symptoms appeared. Ficoll-Paque density gradient centrifugation was used to isolate PBMCs from 8.5 to 10 ml of fresh peripheral blood. Progressor patients were defined as those initially diagnosed with Graves' hyperthyroidism in whom ophthalmopathy developed during follow-up. Total RNA was extracted using Trizol reagent, and RNA quality was assessed on an Agilent 2100 Bioanalyzer. This clonotype was seen many times. Its cognate antigen has yet to be identified. No qualities accompany the bases; no much larger clone lies one base away.

Sample: blood. This receptor was taken from a woman in her twenties or thirties with Graves' hyperthyroidism that later progressed to Graves' ophthalmopathy.

The CDR3 protein sequence reads: CAWSREGGMGYTF. The nucleotides read TGTGCCTGGAGTCGTGAAGGGGGTATGGGCTACACCTTC. The chain employs TRBV30 and TRBJ1-2; TRBD1 could be the D gene, as 6 bases match. There are 13 amino acids in the CDR3, from cysteine to phenylalanine inclusive. The DNA shown is the 39-base CDR3, in frame from base 1. The germline V gene (reference sequence) specifies GTSNPN as CDR1 and SVGIG as CDR2. V drops 2 bases and J drops 8 bases, leaving 15 bases in between.